This T cell receptor beta chain is drawn from a study of cytomegalovirus exposure and HLA in healthy donors. Findings of the study overall: As a later analysis showed, several of the most significant clusters appeared to be linked to common viral pathogens. TCR beta chain V- and J-gene trimming was linked, in a later analysis, to a missense variant in DCLRE1C.

Points on this clone: Its specificity is unknown.

With 60 Vbeta and 13 Jbeta primers, the PCR was carried out. The data were produced by immunoSEQ multiplex PCR, yet TCRdb's version contains in-frame clones alone and is incomplete. The profile covers about 100,000 clones, with more than 70% appearing a single time and 19% taken by the ten largest. J lost 10 bases, V lost 0 bases, and 6 bases had no gene match. Germline loops: CDR1 PRHDT, CDR2 FYEKMQ (reference sequence). The CDR3 has 15 amino acids. This chain uses TRBV13 with TRBJ2-1; 10 bases line up with TRBD1. This TCR was sampled from a woman in her fifties or sixties in good health and CMV-seropositive. What was sequenced was PBMCs. The CDR3 protein is CASSLGGTGAREQFF. Written as DNA, the CDR3 is TGTGCCAGCAGCTTAGGGGGGACAGGGGCGAGGGAGCAGTTCTTC.